This T cell receptor (beta chain) was observed in a study of CD8+CD57+ T cells in acquired aplastic anemia. Study background: The average for DNA from sorted CD4+ and CD8+ cells was approximately 3.2 ug.

As regards this clonotype: Its antigen is unidentified.

Investigators profiled TCR beta VDJ and CDR3 from genomic DNA template. A single record per CDR3 protein comes from TCRdb applying MiXCR to the reads. The sample yields some 200,000 distinct CDR3 sequences, about 37% seen once. Study findings and constraints: Patients had twenty-nine CD8+ CDR3 sequences in common with controls (the shared set). Patients and controls had CD8+ Simpson's diversity values that were not significantly distinct.

The sequenced material came from sorted CD4+, CD8+, or CD8+CD57+ T cells (not recorded which) from PBMCs. The receptor was derived from a human donor in good health, serving as a control.

The CDR3 region is CASSAGVQPQHF. The CDR3 nucleotides read TGTGCCAGCAGTGCCGGGGTCCAGCCCCAGCATTTT. The V call is TRBV2, the J call TRBJ1-5; no firm D call. The CDR3 has 12 amino acids. The V end was cut by 4 bases, the J end by 7 bases, with 8 bases between. In germline, CDR1 is SNHLY, CDR2 FYNNEI. The whole variable domain, remainder taken from reference TRBV2 and TRBJ1-5, is EPEVTQTPSHQVTQMGQEVILRCVPISNHLYFYWYRQILGQKVEFLVSFYNNEISEKSEIFDDQFSVERPDGSNFTLKIRSTKLEDSAMYFCASSAGVQPQHFGDGTRLSIL.